These 10 T cell receptor beta chains share one sample of origin, sequenced in a study of glioma-infiltrating T cells. TCR alpha and beta CDR3 regions were amplified from RNA using iRepertoire nested multiplex PCR. MiXCR, applied by TCRdb to the multiplex PCR reads, yields one record per CDR3 protein. The data hold more than 350,000 distinct CDR3 sequences, with about 40% observed a single time. The specimen sequenced was glioma tissue, nonneoplastic brain tissue, or PBMCs (not recorded which). The source of these receptors is a human donor with low-grade glioma or glioblastoma, undergoing nonglioma brain surgery, or in good health (not recorded which).

This clonotype has only a few counts. The chain joins TRBV11-2 to TRBJ2-5; D call uncertain. This CDR3 has 14 residues. Germline V CDR1 and CDR2: SGHAT, FQNNGV. V was trimmed by 5 bases and J by 5 bases, leaving 15 bases between them. The CDR3 DNA sequence: TGTGCCAGCAGCGCAAGGGCGAGCCAGGAGACCCAGTACTTC. Amino acid sequence: CASSARASQETQYF.

This clonotype was observed at least ten times. The CDR3 bases are TGTGCCAGCACTGGACTAGCGGGCCTCTCCTACGAGCAGTACTTC. Residues: CASTGLAGLSYEQYF. This chain connects TRBV28 to TRBJ2-7; 11 bases align to TRBD2. J lost 0 bases, V lost 7 bases, and 5 bases had no gene match. Germline lookup yields CDR1 MDHEN and CDR2 SYDVKM. This CDR3 is built from 15 residues.

This clonotype has only one observation. A clone one base away is much larger, so this may be a read error. This chain connects TRBV6-6 to TRBJ1-1, with a tentative D call TRBD1 (5 bases). Germline CDR1 reads MNHNY; CDR2 reads SVGAGI (reference sequence). The CDR3 spans 17 residues. The CDR3 sequence is CASSYSGRANLNTETFF. Written as DNA, the CDR3 is TGTGCCAGCAGTTACTCTGGCAGGGCCAACTTGAACACTGAAACTTTCTTT.

This clonotype was observed at least ten times. The CDR3 sequence is CSARDRRAMNTEAFF. In DNA, the CDR3 is TGCAGTGCTAGAGATCGGAGGGCCATGAACACTGAAGCTTTCTTT. V usage is TRBV20-1 and J usage is TRBJ1-1, with unresolved D. Per the germline V gene, CDR1 is DFQATT and CDR2 is SNEGSKA (reference sequence). This CDR3 has 15 residues. V was shortened by 0 bases and J by 0 bases, with 11 bases between the two germline ends.

As to this clonotype: Just one base apart from a much larger clone, this may be a read error. The conserved final phenylalanine or tryptophan is absent from the CDR3, which likely points to a read error. The rearrangement links TRBV27 to TRBJ1-1, with no clear D. The germline V gene has CDR1 MNHEY and CDR2 SMNVEV (reference sequence). The CDR3 is made up of 11 amino acids. Trimming shortened V by 7 bases and J by 7 bases, and 10 bases separated the two germline ends. The CDR3 DNA reads TGTGCCAGCATCCATCAAGGTGAAGCTTTCCTT. It encodes CASIHQGEAFL.

The chain carries TRBV12-5 and TRBJ2-1, with 7 positions matching TRBD2. The CDR3 length is 15 residues. V dropped 3 bases and J dropped 9; count of bases not matched to a gene: 11. Looked up from germline, CDR1 is LGHNT and CDR2 is FRNRAP. The CDR3 is CASGLGSGIISEQFF. CDR3 nucleotides: TGTGCTAGTGGTTTAGGGAGCGGGATAATTTCTGAGCAGTTCTTC.

This clonotype was recorded at least ten times. The chain is built from TRBV25-1 and TRBJ2-7; the D is unclear. Germline-derived CDR1 and CDR2 are MGHDK and SYGVNS. V lost 3 bases and J 4 bases, leaving 4 bases between the germline ends. This CDR3 is built from 11 residues. The CDR3 reads CASSDGYEQYF. The CDR3 nucleotides read TGTGCCAGCAGTGATGGGTACGAGCAGTACTTC.

This clonotype was seen more than once but under ten times. V and J are TRBV7-2 and TRBJ2-7; no clear D. V gave up 0 bases and J gave up 0 bases, with 9 bases separating them. The CDR3 sequence is 15 residues long. CDR1 is SGHTA and CDR2 is FQGNSA in the germline V gene. CDR3 nucleotide sequence: TGTGCCAGCAGCTTAGCTGGGTACAGCTCCTACGAGCAGTACTTC. Amino acids: CASSLAGYSSYEQYF.

The chain's CDR3 is CASSQRASGRDWRDTQYF. The CDR3 DNA follows: TGCGCCAGCAGCCAACGGGCTAGCGGGAGAGATTGGCGAGATACGCAGTATTTT. This chain links TRBV4-3 with TRBJ2-3; 10 bases map to TRBD2. Germline CDR1 and CDR2: LGHNA and YSLEER. CDR3 length equals 18 residues. Unmatched junction bases numbered 13, after V lost 2 bases and J lost 5 bases.

V is TRBV2 and J is TRBJ2-7; TRBD1 or TRBD2 may be the D gene (7 bases each). Per germline, CDR1 SNHLY and CDR2 FYNNEI. V lost 8 bases and J lost 5, with 22 bases in between. This CDR3 contains 15 residues. CDR3 in amino acids: CASVVEGAGVNEQYF. CDR3 in DNA: TGTGCCAGCGTTGTGGAGGGGGCGGGAGTGAACGAGCAGTACTTC. The full variable domain, rest sourced from reference TRBV2 and TRBJ2-7, is EPEVTQTPSHQVTQMGQEVILRCVPISNHLYFYWYRQILGQKVEFLVSFYNNEISEKSEIFDDQFSVERPDGSNFTLKIRSTKLEDSAMYFCASVVEGAGVNEQYFGPGTRLTVT.